This TCR beta chain appears in the sequencing data of a study of technical replicates of blood from several donors. Germline V gene sequence: CDR1 SGHTA, CDR2 FQGTGA. Trimming left V 2 bases short and J 2 bases short, with 10 bases between. The CDR3 has 15 residues. Clones were sequenced by immunoSEQ multiplex PCR, and TCRdb holds only the in-frame ones, with some missing. The table records over 80,000 clones, about 95% of them present only once. The rearrangement joins TRBV7-3 to TRBJ1-3; a possible D gene is TRBD1 (5 bases). The TCR sequence derives from a human donor in good health. The sample was T cells isolated from PBMCs. CDR3 residues: CASSLSGGAGNTIYF. The CDR3 DNA follows: TGTGCCAGCAGCTTATCCGGGGGAGCTGGAAACACCATATATTTT.